Shown below are 18 T cell receptor beta chains from a single sample sequenced in a study of Graves' ophthalmopathy and Graves' hyperthyroidism. Amplification from RNA transcripts yielded the TCR beta CDR3 regions. The first-round RT-PCR employed HTBI primers together with the Qiagen OneStep RT-PCR kit. A multiplex PCR was then performed as the second round. TCRdb ran MiXCR on the multiplex PCR reads and lists one entry per CDR3 protein. Of 300,000 to 450,000 distinct CDR3 sequences in the sample, about 18% were seen once. Sequenced: peripheral blood. The receptors stem from an adult woman with stable Graves' hyperthyroidism.

This clonotype was picked up many times. The V gene is TRBV4-1, the J gene TRBJ2-5; the match to TRBD2 covers 7 bases. Germline V gene sequence: CDR1 MGHRA, CDR2 YSYEKL. Germline trimming cut 0 bases from V and 8 bases from J; bases unmatched to any gene: 9. CDR3 length equals 15 residues. The CDR3 protein is CASSQDAGAGSTQYF. Written as DNA, the CDR3 is TGCGCCAGCAGCCAAGATGCGGGAGCAGGTAGTACCCAGTACTTC.

This clonotype came up many times. The J gene is TRBJ1-5, the V gene TRBV5-6; TRBD1 is a possible D gene (6 bases). V lost 4 bases to trimming and J lost 0 bases, with 11 bases between them. The CDR3 sequence is 15 residues long. Per the germline V gene, CDR1 is SGHDT and CDR2 is YYEEEE. The DNA of the CDR3 is TGTGCCAGCAGCGTCAGGGGTTATAGCAATCAGCCCCAGCATTTT. Its protein product is CASSVRGYSNQPQHF.

The rearrangement joins TRBV11-1 to TRBJ1-6; no clear D gene. CDR1 and CDR2 from the germline V gene are SGHAT and FQDESV (reference sequence). The CDR3 spans 15 residues. Trimming pared 5 bases from V and 5 bases from J, leaving 13 bases between. The CDR3 DNA reads TGTGCCAGCAGCGCCCAACAGCAGGATAATTCACCCCTCCACTTT. This codes for CASSAQQQDNSPLHF.

On this clonotype: A much bigger clone sits one base away, suggesting this may be a read error. This rearrangement joins TRBV2 to TRBJ2-7; D is unresolved. Germline-derived CDR1 and CDR2 are SNHLY and FYNNEI. The CDR3 has 10 amino acids. Trimming removed 4 bases at V and 7 bases at J, with 5 bases between. The CDR3 nucleotides read TGTGCCAGCAGTGGTCGGGAGCAGTACTTC. Encoded protein: CASSGREQYF. The full variable domain, completed using reference TRBV2 and TRBJ2-7, is EPEVTQTPSHQVTQMGQEVILRCVPISNHLYFYWYRQILGQKVEFLVSFYNNEISEKSEIFDDQFSVERPDGSNFTLKIRSTKLEDSAMYFCASSGREQYFGPGTRLTVT.

V and J are TRBV4-1 and TRBJ2-2; D is unresolved. Germline V gives CDR1 MGHRA, CDR2 YSYEKL. This CDR3 has 15 residues. V dropped 4 bases and J dropped 4 bases, with 13 bases sitting between them. CDR3 DNA sequence: TGCGCCAGCAGCCGTCCGGGTCAGAGCACCGGGGAGCTGTTTTTT. Its protein is CASSRPGQSTGELFF.

To note about this clonotype: A much larger clone sits a single nucleotide away, making a read error possible. The chain joins TRBV11-1 to TRBJ2-5; 8 bases line up with TRBD1. In germline, CDR1 is SGHAT, CDR2 FQDESV (reference sequence). The CDR3 runs to 18 residues. Here the CDR3 reads CAGSPGVEGRGLRKTQYF. CDR3 in DNA: TGTGCCGGCAGCCCGGGGGTCGAGGGCAGGGGGCTGAGAAAGACCCAGTACTTC.

Points on this clonotype: A much larger clone differs by one base, so this may be a read error. The chain joins TRBV12-5 to TRBJ2-3; D gene ambiguous. From germline, CDR1 is LGHNT and CDR2 FRNRAP. The CDR3 totals 12 residues. V was clipped by 3 bases and J by 1 base, with 2 bases between them. CDR3 sequence (DNA): TGTGCTAGTGGTTTCGGCACAGATACGCAGTATTTT. Residues: CASGFGTDTQYF.

This clonotype was counted at least ten times. The CDR3 reads CASSAVRVDQPQHF. In nucleotides, the CDR3 is TGCGCCAGCAGTGCGGTAAGGGTGGATCAGCCCCAGCATTTT. The chain couples TRBV10-2 to TRBJ1-5; D is undetermined. Germline V CDR1 and CDR2: WSHSY, SAAADI. V shed 4 bases and J shed 5 bases, with 12 bases lying between them. This CDR3 spans 14 amino acids.

There are many counts of this clonotype. The chain has TRBV6-5 and TRBJ1-1; D gene unclear. The CDR3 is made up of 11 amino acids. Trimming cost V 8 bases and J 0 bases, with 4 bases left between them. Germline values: CDR1 MNHEY, CDR2 SVGAGI. In DNA, the CDR3 is TGTGCCAGCGGACTGAACACTGAAGCTTTCTTT. Its protein product is CASGLNTEAFF.

This clonotype has a handful of counts. This chain links TRBV2 with TRBJ2-5, with D perhaps TRBD2 (5 bases). V lost 7 bases, J lost 3 bases, and 18 bases lay in between. The germline gives CDR1 SNHLY, CDR2 FYNNEI. The CDR3 has 15 amino acids. The CDR3 region has the DNA TGTGCCAGCACCGAAATGCGGGCCAGCAAAGAGACCCAGTACTTC. Protein product: CASTEMRASKETQYF.

This clonotype appeared many times. The V gene is TRBV2, the J gene TRBJ1-2; 7 nucleotides line up with TRBD1. Germline V gene sequence: CDR1 SNHLY, CDR2 FYNNEI. Trimming cost V 8 bases and J 3 bases; bases outside gene matches: 9. The CDR3 is 14 residues long. CDR3 sequence (DNA): TGTGCCAGCTCCGGACAGGCCCTAGACTATGGCTACACCTTC. This codes for CASSGQALDYGYTF.

This clonotype was seen many times. The genes are TRBV28 and TRBJ2-7; 9 bases match TRBD1. The trim removed 4 bases at V and 1 base at J, leaving 8 bases unmatched. The CDR3 sequence is 16 residues long. Germline V gene data show CDR1 as MDHEN and CDR2 as SYDVKM. The CDR3, as DNA: TGTGCCAGCAGTTCTCCGGGACAGGGAGCTTCCTACGAGCAGTACTTC. Protein sequence: CASSSPGQGASYEQYF.

This clonotype has ten or more counts. The chain links TRBV24-1 to TRBJ2-2, with TRBD2 as a possible D gene (5 bases). The germline V gene has CDR1 KGHDR and CDR2 SFDVKD. The V end lost 3 bases, the J end lost 3 bases, and 10 bases lay between the germline ends. The CDR3 consists of 15 residues. The CDR3 DNA reads as TGTGCCACCAGTGATGGAGGAAGGGACACCGGGGAGCTGTTTTTT. Its translation: CATSDGGRDTGELFF.

This clonotype was found many times. This rearrangement joins TRBV29-1 to TRBJ1-1; 8 bases match TRBD1. Losses at the gene ends were 6 bases for V and 5 bases for J; bases not matched to a gene: 11. The CDR3 loop spans 14 amino acids. Germline V lookup: CDR1 SQVTM, CDR2 ANQGSEA. Here the CDR3 DNA reads TGCAGCGTCCTTCAGGGGGCACTGGGAACTGAAGCTTTCTTT. It yields the protein CSVLQGALGTEAFF.

In its sample, this clonotype was seen many times. V gene TRBV15 combines with J gene TRBJ2-7; D is possibly TRBD2 (6 bases). This CDR3 spans 16 amino acids. The V gene lost 0 bases and the J gene lost 0 bases, with 12 bases spanning the gap. Germline V gene data show CDR1 as LNHNV and CDR2 as YYDKDF (reference sequence). CDR3 in amino acids: CATSRERGKSSYEQYF. In DNA, the CDR3 is TGTGCCACCAGCAGAGAGCGCGGGAAGAGCTCCTACGAGCAGTACTTC.

This clonotype has a count of ten or more. This sequence joins TRBV6-5 and TRBJ2-4, with D perhaps matching TRBD1 (5 bases). The CDR3 extends over 13 amino acids. The germline gives CDR1 MNHEY, CDR2 SVGAGI. The ends were cut back, 0 bases at V and 11 bases at J, with 11 bases in the middle. The CDR3 nucleotides are TGTGCCAGCAGTTACTCGAGACAGACCTTTCAGTACTTC. This translates into CASSYSRQTFQYF.

The gene calls are TRBV6-2 or TRBV6-3 and TRBJ2-2, with D possibly called TRBD1 or TRBD2 (6 bases each). The CDR3 spans 18 residues. From germline, CDR1 is MNHEY and CDR2 SVGEGT. V lost 6 bases and J lost 0, with 20 bases in between. CDR3 protein: CASSSPEGDSPNTGELFF. The CDR3 region has the DNA TGTGCCAGCAGCTCTCCTGAGGGGGACTCTCCGAACACCGGGGAGCTGTTTTTT.

This clonotype is a singleton in its sample. The gene calls are TRBV20-1 and TRBJ1-5; D remains ambiguous. Trimming took 3 bases from V and 7 from J, leaving 10 bases between them. CDR3 size: 12 residues. Germline V lookup: CDR1 DFQATT, CDR2 SNEGSKA (reference sequence). The CDR3 region is CSASGRWQPQHF. The CDR3 region has the DNA TGCAGTGCTAGTGGCCGTTGGCAGCCCCAGCATTTT.